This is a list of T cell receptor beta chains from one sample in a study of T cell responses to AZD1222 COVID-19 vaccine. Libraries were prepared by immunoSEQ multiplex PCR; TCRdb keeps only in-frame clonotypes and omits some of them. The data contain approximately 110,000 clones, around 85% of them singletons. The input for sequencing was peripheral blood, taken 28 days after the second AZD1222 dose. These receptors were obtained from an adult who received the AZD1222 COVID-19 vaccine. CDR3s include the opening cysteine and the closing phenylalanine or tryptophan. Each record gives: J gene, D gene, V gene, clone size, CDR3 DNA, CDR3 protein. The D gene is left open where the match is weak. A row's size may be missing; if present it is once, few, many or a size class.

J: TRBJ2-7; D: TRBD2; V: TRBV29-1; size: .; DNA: TGCAGCTCATCAGCCCGGGCGGGGGGCGAGCAGTACTTC; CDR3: CSSSARAGGEQYF
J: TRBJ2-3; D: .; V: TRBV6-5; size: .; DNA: TGTGCCAGTTCCTCCGGAGGCCCAGATACGCAGTATTTT; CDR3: CASSSGGPDTQYF
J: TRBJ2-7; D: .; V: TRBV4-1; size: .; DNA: TGCGCCAGCAGCCAAGGGGGGGCAGGCAACGAGCAGTACTTC; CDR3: CASSQGGAGNEQYF
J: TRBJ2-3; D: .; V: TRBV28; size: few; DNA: TGTGCCAGCACCTCCCAGGGCGGCACTAGCACAGATACGCAGTATTTT; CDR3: CASTSQGGTSTDTQYF
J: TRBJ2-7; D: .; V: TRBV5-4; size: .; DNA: TGTGCCAGCAGCCGACGGACCGAGACCTACGAGCAGTACTTC; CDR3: CASSRRTETYEQYF
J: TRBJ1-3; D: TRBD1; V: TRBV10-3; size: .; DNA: TGTGCCATCAGTGAGTCCCGAGGACAGGCCAACCTTCGAAACACCATATATTTT; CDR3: CAISESRGQANLRNTIYF
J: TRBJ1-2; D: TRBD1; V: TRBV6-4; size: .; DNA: TGTGCCAGCAGTGGACGGACAGGTAATGGCTACACCTTC; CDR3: CASSGRTGNGYTF
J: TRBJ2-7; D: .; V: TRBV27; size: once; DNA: TGTGCCAGCAGTCTCGAGGGGCGGGACTACGAGCAGTACTTC; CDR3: CASSLEGRDYEQYF
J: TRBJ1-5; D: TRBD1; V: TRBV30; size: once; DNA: TGTGCCTGGAGTACAGGGGGCGCACCTCAGCCCCAGCATTTT; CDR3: CAWSTGGAPQPQHF
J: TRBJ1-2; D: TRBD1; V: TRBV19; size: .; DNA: TGTGCCAGTAGTCTCCGGACAGGGACCTACACCTTC; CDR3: CASSLRTGTYTF
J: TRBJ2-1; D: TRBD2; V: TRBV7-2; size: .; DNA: TGTGCCAGCAGATTAGCGGGGGGGCCTGGGCAGTTCTTC; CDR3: CASRLAGGPGQFF
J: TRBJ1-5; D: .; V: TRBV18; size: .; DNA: TGTGCCAGCTCAGCTCTGGACGGCCACAATCAGCCCCAGCATTTT; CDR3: CASSALDGHNQPQHF
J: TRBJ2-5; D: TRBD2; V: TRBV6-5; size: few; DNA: TGTGCCAGCAGTTACACACGGACTAGCGGAGAGACCCAGTACTTC; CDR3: CASSYTRTSGETQYF
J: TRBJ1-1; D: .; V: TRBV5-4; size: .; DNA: TGTGCCAGCAGCTTGGATCAGGGGCGGAGAACTGAAGCTTTCTTT; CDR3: CASSLDQGRRTEAFF
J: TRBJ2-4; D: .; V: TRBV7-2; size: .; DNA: TGTGCCAGCAGCGGACAGGCCAAAAACATTCAGTACTTC; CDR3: CASSGQAKNIQYF
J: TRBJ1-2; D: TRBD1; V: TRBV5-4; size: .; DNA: TGTGCCAGCAGCTTGCAGGGACAGGTCGGGTTATTCACCTTC; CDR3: CASSLQGQVGLFTF